Listed here are 6 T cell receptor beta chains from one sample, sequenced in a study of T-cell memory formation after mild COVID-19. TCRdb ran MiXCR on the 5' RACE reads and lists one entry per CDR3 protein. The sample has about 340,000 distinct CDR3 sequences, approximately 15% seen once. Sequencing input: PBMCs or a T cell subset sorted from them (not recorded which). Receptors were obtained from a man aged 18 to 30 who had mild COVID-19 (a few samples of this study predate the infection). Cell type and time point are not known.

The chain carries TRBV12-3 or TRBV12-4 and TRBJ2-3, with a possible D match to TRBD1 (5 bases). This CDR3 has 14 amino acids. The ends were cut back, 3 bases at V and 1 base at J, with 8 bases in the middle. The CDR3 loop is CASSFRAGTDTQYF. CDR3 DNA: TGTGCCAGCAGTTTCAGGGCTGGCACAGATACGCAGTATTTT.

The gene calls are TRBV4-2 and TRBJ2-4; D is ambiguous. Germline assignment: CDR1 LGHNA and CDR2 YNFKEQ. The CDR3 contains 14 residues. Trimming took 0 bases from V and 9 from J, leaving 12 bases between them. The CDR3 is CASSQDSFLGIQYF. In DNA form, the CDR3 reads TGTGCCAGCAGCCAAGATTCGTTCCTTGGCATTCAGTACTTC.

The V gene is TRBV4-1, the J gene TRBJ1-2; D gene ambiguous. Germline assignment: CDR1 MGHRA and CDR2 YSYEKL. The CDR3 totals 14 residues. V was cut by 3 bases and J by 1 base, with 9 bases left in between. The CDR3 DNA follows: TGCGCCAGCAGCCACCCCGCGGTTAACTATGGCTACACCTTC. Translated: CASSHPAVNYGYTF.

A few counts support this clonotype. V gene TRBV7-7 combines with J gene TRBJ2-2, with D uncertain. The CDR3 is 15 amino acids. The ends were cut back, 5 bases at V and 1 base at J, with 11 bases in the middle. CDR1 and CDR2 from the germline V gene are SSHAT and FNYEAQ (reference sequence). For the CDR3, the DNA is TGTGCCAGCAGCCATGGTCCAGGGAACACCGGGGAGCTGTTTTTT. Its translation: CASSHGPGNTGELFF. Drawing the rest from reference TRBV7-7 and TRBJ2-2, the complete variable domain is GAGVSQSPRYKVTKRGQDVTLRCDPISSHATLYWYQQALGQGPEFLTYFNYEAQPDKSGLPSDRFSAERPEGSISTLTIQRTEQRDSAMYRCASSHGPGNTGELFFGEGSRLTVL.

The rearrangement joins TRBV20-1 to TRBJ2-7; 8 bases are shared with TRBD1. This CDR3 is 14 amino acids long. After removal of 0 bases from V and 5 bases from J, the junction contained 6 bases not matched to a gene. Germline-derived CDR1 and CDR2 are DFQATT and SNEGSKA (reference sequence). The CDR3: CSARDPDRVNEQYV. The CDR3, as DNA: TGCAGTGCTAGAGATCCGGACAGGGTAAACGAGCAGTACGTC.

This clonotype was seen more than once but under ten times. J is TRBJ2-7 and V is TRBV18; D tentatively fits TRBD1 or TRBD2 (7 bases each). V dropped 2 bases and J dropped 6 bases, with 11 bases sitting between them. Germline CDR1 is KGHSH and CDR2 is LQKENI. CDR3 size: 13 residues. The CDR3 coding sequence is TGTGCCAGCTCACCAGACAGGGAGGGCGAGCAGTACGTC. Protein product: CASSPDREGEQYV.